The rows below give T cell receptor beta chains drawn from one sample of a study of shared clonotypes between healthy human individuals. Libraries were prepared by immunoSEQ multiplex PCR; TCRdb keeps only in-frame clonotypes and omits some of them. The sample lists around 990,000 clones, roughly 77% occurring once. Sequenced sample: memory CD4+ T cells from PBMCs. Receptors were obtained from a man aged 18-30 years in good health. Some clones in this sample may be carry-over from other donors' samples. The CDR3 runs from the conserved cysteine through the conserved F or W. The order of the fields is J gene, D gene, V gene, clone size, CDR3 DNA, CDR3 protein. D genes are given only for firm matches. Rows give clone size only sometimes, using once, few, many, or a class for an expanded clone.

TRBJ2-7	TRBD1	TRBV9	few	TGTGCCAGCAGCGTAGGAGGCCTACCAGGACAGGGGCTCGAGCAGTACTTC	CASSVGGLPGQGLEQYF
TRBJ2-5	TRBD2	TRBV5-1	.	TGCGCCAGCAGCTTCGGCGGGAGCCAAGAGACCCAGTACTTC	CASSFGGSQETQYF
TRBJ2-3	.	TRBV7-2	many	TGTGCCAGCAGCTTAGCGGCGGGGAGGAGAGATACGCAGTATTTT	CASSLAAGRRDTQYF
TRBJ2-3	TRBD1	TRBV10-3	.	TGTGCCATCAGCCCCGGACAGGCAGATACGCAGTATTTT	CAISPGQADTQYF
TRBJ2-7	TRBD2	TRBV7-2	once	TGTGCCAGCAGCGCCGCTAGCGGAAAAAACTACGAGCAGTACTTC	CASSAASGKNYEQYF
TRBJ1-4	.	TRBV27	.	TGTGCCAGCAGTTTCCGGCGACAGGATGAAAAACTGTTTTTT	CASSFRRQDEKLFF
TRBJ2-3	TRBD2	TRBV14	.	TGTGCCAGCAGCCAATACTCGAAGGGACTAGCGGGAGTCGCAGATACGCAGTATTTT	CASSQYSKGLAGVADTQYF
TRBJ1-2	.	TRBV5-1	.	TGCGCCAGCAGCTTGGATCTTATGCCAGGGCCGGGAGGAAAGTATGGCTACACCTTC	CASSLDLMPGPGGKYGYTF
TRBJ2-7	TRBD1	TRBV28	.	TGTGCCAGCGGTTTCGGGACAGGGGCCTACGAGCAGTACTTC	CASGFGTGAYEQYF
TRBJ1-3	.	TRBV4-2	.	TGTGCCAGCAGCCAGTTCGGTCCCGCGAGGACCATATATTTT	CASSQFGPARTIYF
TRBJ2-7	.	TRBV5-1	few	TGCGCCAGCAGCAGGGTCGGGGCCGCCTACGAGCAGTACTTC	CASSRVGAAYEQYF
TRBJ2-6	TRBD1	TRBV5-4	.	TGTGCCAGCAGCCGGTCCCAGGACAGGGTAGACCCTGGGGCCAACGTCCTGACTTTC	CASSRSQDRVDPGANVLTF
TRBJ2-3	.	TRBV14	.	TGTGCCAGCAGCCAAGCGGGGGCTACGCAGTATTTT	CASSQAGATQYF
TRBJ1-4	TRBD1	TRBV7-2	once	TGTGCCAGCAGCTCCGACAGGGGGCGCGTCGGCGAAAAACTGTTTTTT	CASSSDRGRVGEKLFF
TRBJ2-3	.	TRBV4-1	.	TGCGCCAGCAGCCGCGAAGGAATGAGGGCGGCAGATACGCAGTATTTT	CASSREGMRAADTQYF
TRBJ2-5	.	TRBV28	.	TGTGCCAGCAGCCAGCAGGAGGGGGGAAAGGAGACCCAGTACTTC	CASSQQEGGKETQYF
TRBJ2-1	TRBD2	TRBV6-5	.	TGTGCCAGCAGTACTAGCGGGAGAAACAATGAGCAGTTCTTC	CASSTSGRNNEQFF
TRBJ2-5	.	TRBV9	.	TGTGCCAGCAGCGTAGCTCGGGCTGACGAGGCCCAGTACTTC	CASSVARADEAQYF
TRBJ2-3	TRBD1	TRBV19	.	TGTGCCAGTAGTATAGAAGGCAGGGGGGATACGCAGTATTTT	CASSIEGRGDTQYF
TRBJ2-1	.	TRBV7-3	.	TGTGCCAGCAGCTTCAGGGGTTATGAGCAGTTCTTC	CASSFRGYEQFF
TRBJ2-1	TRBD1	TRBV9	.	TGTGCCAGCAGCGCACAGGGGGGAAGCTACAATGAGCAGTTCTTC	CASSAQGGSYNEQFF
TRBJ1-4	.	TRBV25-1	.	TGTGCCAGCAGTGACCCGGGACAAGGGAATGAAAAACTGTTTTTT	CASSDPGQGNEKLFF
TRBJ2-1	.	TRBV2	once	TGTGCCAGCAGTGAAGGTTACGATGAGCAGTTCTTC	CASSEGYDEQFF
TRBJ2-7	.	TRBV30	once	TGTGCCTGGAGTACAAGCTCCTACGAGCAGTACTTC	CAWSTSSYEQYF
TRBJ2-6	.	TRBV5-8	.	TGTGCCAGCAGCTTGGCGTCGGACAGCTCTGGGGCCAACGTCCTGACTTTC	CASSLASDSSGANVLTF
TRBJ2-1	TRBD1	TRBV19	few	TGTGCCAGTAGTGCCCGGACAGGATCTCAAGAGCAGTTCTTC	CASSARTGSQEQFF
TRBJ1-5	.	TRBV7-8	.	TGTGCCAGCAGCTTATCCCTAAATCAGCCCCAGCATTTT	CASSLSLNQPQHF
TRBJ2-1	TRBD1	TRBV11-3	.	TGTGCCAGCAGCTTAAGTCAGGGGGTCGGTGAGCAGTTCTTC	CASSLSQGVGEQFF
TRBJ2-7	.	TRBV20-1	.	TGCAGTGCTCCCCAGGGGAGGGAGCAGTACTTC	CSAPQGREQYF
TRBJ2-7	.	TRBV10-2	.	TGCGCCAGCATAGAATCTAGTGGTATGACTTACGAGCAGTACTTC	CASIESSGMTYEQYF
TRBJ2-2	.	TRBV30	.	TGTGCCTGGAGTAGGGACTACACCGGGGAGCTGTTTTTT	CAWSRDYTGELFF
TRBJ2-1	TRBD2	TRBV4-2	.	TGTGCCAGCAGTGGACTAGGAAGCGGGAGCCCCTACAATGAGCAGTTCTTC	CASSGLGSGSPYNEQFF
TRBJ1-4	TRBD1	TRBV19	.	TGTGCCAGTAGTCTAGGGACAGGAAAACTGTTTTTT	CASSLGTGKLFF
TRBJ1-5	.	TRBV6-1	many	TGTGCCAGCAGGATGGACCTCACCCCCCAGCCCCAGCATTTT	CASRMDLTPQPQHF
TRBJ1-2	.	TRBV18	.	TGTGCCAGCTCACCACCGTGGAGGAGGAGTTCCTATGGCTACACCTTC	CASSPPWRRSSYGYTF
TRBJ2-3	TRBD2	TRBV5-8	.	TGTGCCAGCAGCTTGGCTTACGGGACTAGCGGCACAGATACGCAGTATTTT	CASSLAYGTSGTDTQYF
TRBJ2-7	TRBD2	TRBV5-5	.	TGTGCCAGCAGCCCAAGGACTAGCGGGGACCTCCGGCAGTACTTC	CASSPRTSGDLRQYF
TRBJ2-2	.	TRBV15	.	TGTGCCACCAGCAGGGCGATCCAGGGATCCGGGGAGCTGTTTTTT	CATSRAIQGSGELFF
TRBJ2-5	TRBD1	TRBV7-9	many	TGTGCCAGCAGGCCCACAGGGGAAGAGACCCAGTACTTC	CASRPTGEETQYF
TRBJ1-1	.	TRBV6-1	.	TGTGCCAGCAGTTCGACCCAGGGGAACACTGAAGCTTTCTTT	CASSSTQGNTEAFF
TRBJ1-1	.	TRBV10-3	.	TGTGCCATCAGTGAAGGGAGGGCCACTGAAGCTTTCTTT	CAISEGRATEAFF
TRBJ2-5	.	TRBV6-6	few	TGTGCCAGCAGTTACTCGGGAAGCCAAGAGACCCAGTACTTC	CASSYSGSQETQYF
TRBJ2-7	.	TRBV29-1	.	TGCAGCGTTGAGTCTCTGATAGGGCGCGAGCAGTACTTC	CSVESLIGREQYF
TRBJ2-1	TRBD2	TRBV28	once	TGTGCCAGCAGTTTACTTAGCGGGAGCTACAATGAGCAGTTCTTC	CASSLLSGSYNEQFF
TRBJ1-1	TRBD1	TRBV19	.	TGTGCCAGTAAAAAGGGGACAGGGGGCGGGAACACTGAAGCTTTCTTT	CASKKGTGGGNTEAFF
TRBJ1-1	.	TRBV7-3	.	TGTGCCAGCAGACAGGACCGGAACACTGAAGCTTTCTTT	CASRQDRNTEAFF
TRBJ1-2	TRBD1	TRBV7-6	.	TGTGCCAGCAGCTTAACCCCCCCCACAGGGGGCGCCCACTATGGCTACACCTTC	CASSLTPPTGGAHYGYTF
TRBJ1-5	.	TRBV28	few	TGTGCCAGCAAAGTAGGGGGTCACCAGCCCCAGCATTTT	CASKVGGHQPQHF
TRBJ1-1	.	TRBV18	.	TGTGCCAGCTCGCTACTTACAGGGTTCGATTTAACTGAAGCTTTCTTT	CASSLLTGFDLTEAFF
TRBJ2-7	.	TRBV28	.	TGTGCCAGCAGGTCCTCGGGGAGAATAGCCTACGAGCAGTACTTC	CASRSSGRIAYEQYF
TRBJ1-5	.	TRBV27	.	TGTGCCAGCAGTGCACGACCAATCGGGGGCCCTTGGTTGAGTCAGCCCCAGCATTTT	CASSARPIGGPWLSQPQHF
TRBJ2-1	.	TRBV7-3	.	TGTGCCAGCAGCTTGAGCCCTATCTCCTACAATGAGCAGTTCTTC	CASSLSPISYNEQFF
TRBJ2-7	TRBD1	TRBV10-2	once	TGCGCCAGCAGTGAGTCCGACAGGGGGCGCCCCGAGCGGTACTTC	CASSESDRGRPERYF
TRBJ2-3	.	TRBV7-9	.	TGTGCCAGCAGGGGCGGGAACTCAGATACGCAGTATTTT	CASRGGNSDTQYF
TRBJ2-3	TRBD2	TRBV5-1	few	TGCGCCAGCAGCTTGAGTAGCGGGGCAGATACGCAGTATTTT	CASSLSSGADTQYF
TRBJ2-7	.	TRBV29-1	.	TGCAGCGTTGGGGTCGGCTCCTACGAGCAGTACTTC	CSVGVGSYEQYF
TRBJ2-2	TRBD2	TRBV19	.	TGTGCCAGTAGTAGGGGACTAGCGGAATACACCGGGGAGCTGTTTTTT	CASSRGLAEYTGELFF
TRBJ1-1	.	TRBV28	few	TGTGCCAGCAGTTTCCAGAGAACTGAAGCTTTCTTT	CASSFQRTEAFF